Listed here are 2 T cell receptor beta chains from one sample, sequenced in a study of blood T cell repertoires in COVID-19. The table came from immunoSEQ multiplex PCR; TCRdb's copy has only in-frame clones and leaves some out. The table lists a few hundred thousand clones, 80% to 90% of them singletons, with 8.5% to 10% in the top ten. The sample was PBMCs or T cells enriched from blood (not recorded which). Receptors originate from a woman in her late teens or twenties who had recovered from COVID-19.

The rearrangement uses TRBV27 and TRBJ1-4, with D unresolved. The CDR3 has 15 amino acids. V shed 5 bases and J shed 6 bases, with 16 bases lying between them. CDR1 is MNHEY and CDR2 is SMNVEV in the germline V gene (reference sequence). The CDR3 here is CASSLYGERHEKLFF. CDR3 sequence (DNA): TGTGCCAGCAGTCTCTATGGAGAAAGACATGAAAAACTGTTTTTT. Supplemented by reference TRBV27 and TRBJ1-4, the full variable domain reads EAQVTQNPRYLITVTGKKLTVTCSQNMNHEYMSWYRQDPGLGLRQIYYSMNVEVTDKGDVPEGYKVSRKEKRNFPLILESPSPNQTSLYFCASSLYGERHEKLFFGSGTQLSVL.

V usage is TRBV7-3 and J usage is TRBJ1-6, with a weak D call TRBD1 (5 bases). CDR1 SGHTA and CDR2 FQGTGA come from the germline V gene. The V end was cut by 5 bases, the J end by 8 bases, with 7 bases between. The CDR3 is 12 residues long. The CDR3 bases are TGTGCCAGCAGCCCAGGGTATTCACCCCTCCACTTT. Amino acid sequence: CASSPGYSPLHF.